The clone carrying this T cell receptor (beta chain) was counted a few times. This CDR3 region has 16 residues. V was clipped by 6 bases and J by 6 bases, with 18 bases between them. Germline lookup yields CDR1 MDHEN and CDR2 SYDVKM. This record belongs to a study of cytotoxic CD8 clonotypes in ibrutinib-treated CLL. The intended depth for sequencing was 1 in 200,000 to 1 in 1 million T cells. Sequencing used immunoSEQ multiplex PCR; TCRdb keeps in-frame clones, though not all of them. This sample has 30,000 to 40,000 clones, with 71% found just once. Extraction of 1.5 to 2.5 micrograms of genomic DNA from cryopreserved PBMCs supplied material for TCR beta libraries.

The sample in question was PBMCs, obtained at disease progression, from a patient treated with ibrutinib. The V call is TRBV28, the J call TRBJ1-6; tentative D call: TRBD1 (6 bases). This clonotype was sampled from a human donor with chronic lymphocytic leukemia. The CDR3 protein is CASRGHGTTRNSPLHF. The CDR3 DNA reads as TGTGCCAGCAGGGGGCACGGGACAACCCGTAATTCACCCCTCCACTTT.